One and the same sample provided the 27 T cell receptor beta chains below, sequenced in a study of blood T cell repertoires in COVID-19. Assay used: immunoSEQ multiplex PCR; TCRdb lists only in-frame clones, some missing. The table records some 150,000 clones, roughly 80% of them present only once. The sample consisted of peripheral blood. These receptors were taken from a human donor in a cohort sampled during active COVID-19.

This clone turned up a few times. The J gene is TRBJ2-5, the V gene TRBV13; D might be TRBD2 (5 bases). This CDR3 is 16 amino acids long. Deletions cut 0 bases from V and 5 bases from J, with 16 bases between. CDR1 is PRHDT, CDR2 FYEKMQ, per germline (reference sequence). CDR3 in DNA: TGTGCCAGCAGCTTAGGCCGGTCGGCTAGCAACGAGACCCAGTACTTC. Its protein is CASSLGRSASNETQYF.

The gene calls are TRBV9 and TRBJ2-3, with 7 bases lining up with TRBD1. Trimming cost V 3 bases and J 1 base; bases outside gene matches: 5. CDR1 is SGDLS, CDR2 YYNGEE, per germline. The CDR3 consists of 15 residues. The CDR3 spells CASSATQGGTDTQYF. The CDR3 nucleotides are TGTGCCAGCAGCGCTACCCAGGGGGGCACAGATACGCAGTATTTT. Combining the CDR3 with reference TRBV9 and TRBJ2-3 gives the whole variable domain DSGVTQTPKHLITATGQRVTLRCSPRSGDLSVYWYQQSLDQGLQFLIQYYNGEERAKGNILERFSAQQFPDLHSELNLSSLELGDSALYFCASSATQGGTDTQYFGPGTRLTVL.

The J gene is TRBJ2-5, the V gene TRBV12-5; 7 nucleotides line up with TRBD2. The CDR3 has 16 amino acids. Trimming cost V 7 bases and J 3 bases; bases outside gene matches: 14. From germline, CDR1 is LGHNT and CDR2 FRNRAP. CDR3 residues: CASAISRDYLKETQYF. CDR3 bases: TGTGCTAGTGCCATATCCAGGGACTACCTTAAAGAGACCCAGTACTTC.

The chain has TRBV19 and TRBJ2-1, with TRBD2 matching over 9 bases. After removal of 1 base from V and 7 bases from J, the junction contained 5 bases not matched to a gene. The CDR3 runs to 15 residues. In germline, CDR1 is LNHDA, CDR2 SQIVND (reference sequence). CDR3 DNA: TGTGCCAGTAGTATAGCCAGCGGGGGGATGAATGAGCAGTTCTTC. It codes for CASSIASGGMNEQFF.

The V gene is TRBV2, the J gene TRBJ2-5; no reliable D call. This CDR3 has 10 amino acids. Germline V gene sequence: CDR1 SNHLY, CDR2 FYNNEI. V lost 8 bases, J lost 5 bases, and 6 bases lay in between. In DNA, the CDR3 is TGTGCCAGCGGAGAGGAGACCCAGTACTTC. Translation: CASGEETQYF.

Here the CDR3 reads CASSARQGADNSPLHF. In nucleotides, the CDR3 is TGTGCCAGCAGCGCCAGACAGGGGGCGGATAATTCACCCCTCCACTTT. The chain couples TRBV9 to TRBJ1-6; TRBD1 matches 10 bases. Germline V gives CDR1 SGDLS, CDR2 YYNGEE. J was trimmed by 5 bases and V by 3 bases; bases with no gene match: 5. This CDR3 is built from 16 residues.

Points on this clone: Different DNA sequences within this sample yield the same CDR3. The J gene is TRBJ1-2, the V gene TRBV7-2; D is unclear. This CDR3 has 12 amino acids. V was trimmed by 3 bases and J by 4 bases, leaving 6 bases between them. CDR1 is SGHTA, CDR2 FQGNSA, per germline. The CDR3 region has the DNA TGTGCCAGCAGCTTGGGAGGCTATGGCTACACCTTC. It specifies CASSLGGYGYTF. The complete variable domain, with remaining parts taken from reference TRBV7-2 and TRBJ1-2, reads GAGVSQSPSNKVTEKGKDVELRCDPISGHTALYWYRQSLGQGLEFLIYFQGNSAPDKSGLPSDRFSAERTGGSVSTLTIQRTQQEDSAVYLCASSLGGYGYTFGSGTRLTVV.

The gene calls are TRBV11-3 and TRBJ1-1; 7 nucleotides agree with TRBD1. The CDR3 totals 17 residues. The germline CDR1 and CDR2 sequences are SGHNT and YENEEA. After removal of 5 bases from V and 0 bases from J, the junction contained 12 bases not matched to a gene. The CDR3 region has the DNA TGTGCCAGCAGCCCGCCGGCGTGGACAGGCATGAACACTGAAGCTTTCTTT. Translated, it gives CASSPPAWTGMNTEAFF.

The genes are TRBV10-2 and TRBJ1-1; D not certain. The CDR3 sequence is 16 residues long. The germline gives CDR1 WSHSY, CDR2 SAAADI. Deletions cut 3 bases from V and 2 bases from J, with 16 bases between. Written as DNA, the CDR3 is TGCGCCAGCAGTGAACTCGCAACGAGACTTAACACTGAAGCTTTCTTT. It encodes CASSELATRLNTEAFF.

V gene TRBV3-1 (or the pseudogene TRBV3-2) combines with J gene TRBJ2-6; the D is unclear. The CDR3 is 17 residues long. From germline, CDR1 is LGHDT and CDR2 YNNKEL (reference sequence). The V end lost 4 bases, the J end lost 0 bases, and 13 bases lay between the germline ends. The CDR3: CASSPPPHSSGANVLTF. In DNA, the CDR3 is TGTGCCAGCAGCCCACCCCCTCACAGCTCTGGGGCCAACGTCCTGACTTTC.

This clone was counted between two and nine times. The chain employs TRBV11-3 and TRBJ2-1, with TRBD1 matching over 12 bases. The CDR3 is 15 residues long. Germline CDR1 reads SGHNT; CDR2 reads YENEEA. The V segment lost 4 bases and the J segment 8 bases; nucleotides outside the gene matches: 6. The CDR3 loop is CASSSRDRGLHEQFF. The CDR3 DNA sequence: TGTGCCAGCAGCTCCCGGGACAGGGGGCTACATGAGCAGTTCTTC.

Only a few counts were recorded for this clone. The CDR3 coding sequence is TGTGCCAGCAGCTTTGGAGAGAATCAGCCCCAGCATTTT. Protein: CASSFGENQPQHF. The chain joins TRBV11-1 to TRBJ1-5, with D hard to call. The germline V gene has CDR1 SGHAT and CDR2 FQDESV (reference sequence). V was cut by 3 bases and J by 4 bases, with 7 bases left in between. CDR3 length: 13 amino acids.

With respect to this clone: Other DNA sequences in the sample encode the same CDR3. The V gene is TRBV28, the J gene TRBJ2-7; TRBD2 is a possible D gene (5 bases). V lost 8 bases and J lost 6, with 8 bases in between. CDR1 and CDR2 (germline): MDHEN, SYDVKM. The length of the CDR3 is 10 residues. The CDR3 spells CASGRGEQYF. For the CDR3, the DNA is TGTGCCAGCGGTCGGGGCGAGCAGTACTTC.

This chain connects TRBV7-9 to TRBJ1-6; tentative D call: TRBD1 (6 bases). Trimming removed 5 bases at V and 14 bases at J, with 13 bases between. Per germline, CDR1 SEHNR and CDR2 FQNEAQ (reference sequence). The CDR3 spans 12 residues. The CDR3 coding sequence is TGTGCCAGCAGCCCGGACAGACCGACCCTCCACTTT. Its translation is CASSPDRPTLHF.

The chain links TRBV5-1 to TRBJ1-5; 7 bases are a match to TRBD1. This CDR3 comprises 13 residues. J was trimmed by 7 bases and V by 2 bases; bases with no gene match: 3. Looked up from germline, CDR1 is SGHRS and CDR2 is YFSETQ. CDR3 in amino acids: CASSLQGRQPQHF. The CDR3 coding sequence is TGCGCCAGCAGCTTACAGGGGAGGCAGCCCCAGCATTTT.

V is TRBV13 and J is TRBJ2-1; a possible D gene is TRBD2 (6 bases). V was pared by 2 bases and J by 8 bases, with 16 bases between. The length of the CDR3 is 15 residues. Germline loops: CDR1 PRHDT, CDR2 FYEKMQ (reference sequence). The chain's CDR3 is CASSLSSSAKDEQFF. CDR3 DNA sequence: TGTGCCAGCAGCTTATCGTCTAGCGCAAAGGATGAGCAGTTCTTC.

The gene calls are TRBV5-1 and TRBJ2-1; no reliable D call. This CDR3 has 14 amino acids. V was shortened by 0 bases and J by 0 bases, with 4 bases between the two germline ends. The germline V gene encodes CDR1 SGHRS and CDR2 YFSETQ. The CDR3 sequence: CASSLAVSYNEQFF. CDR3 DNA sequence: TGCGCCAGCAGCTTGGCGGTCTCCTACAATGAGCAGTTCTTC.

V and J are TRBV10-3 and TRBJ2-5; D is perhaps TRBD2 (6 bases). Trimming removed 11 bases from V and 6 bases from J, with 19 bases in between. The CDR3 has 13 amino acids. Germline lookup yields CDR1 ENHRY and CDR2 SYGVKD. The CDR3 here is CASSLAGRQTQYF. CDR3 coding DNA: TGTGCCTCTTCCTTAGCAGGGAGGCAGACCCAGTACTTC.

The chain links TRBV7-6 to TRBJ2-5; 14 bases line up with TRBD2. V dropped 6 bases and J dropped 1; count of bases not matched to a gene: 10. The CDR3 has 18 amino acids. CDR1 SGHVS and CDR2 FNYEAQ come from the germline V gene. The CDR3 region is CASSPRTSGGTFQETQYF. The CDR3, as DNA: TGTGCCAGCAGTCCTAGGACTAGCGGGGGGACTTTCCAAGAGACCCAGTACTTC.

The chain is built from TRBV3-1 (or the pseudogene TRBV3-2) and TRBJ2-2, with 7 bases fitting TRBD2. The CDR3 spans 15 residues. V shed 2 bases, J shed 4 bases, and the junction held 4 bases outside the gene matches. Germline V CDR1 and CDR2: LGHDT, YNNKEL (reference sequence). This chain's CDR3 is CASSQSGAGTGELFF. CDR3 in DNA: TGTGCCAGCAGCCAAAGCGGGGCGGGCACCGGGGAGCTGTTTTTT.

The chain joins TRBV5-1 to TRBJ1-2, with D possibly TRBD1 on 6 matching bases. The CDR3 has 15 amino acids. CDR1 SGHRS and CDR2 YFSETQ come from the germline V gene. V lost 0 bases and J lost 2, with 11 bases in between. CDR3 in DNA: TGCGCCAGCAGCTTGGGGCAGGGGAAAAACTATGGCTACACCTTC. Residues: CASSLGQGKNYGYTF.

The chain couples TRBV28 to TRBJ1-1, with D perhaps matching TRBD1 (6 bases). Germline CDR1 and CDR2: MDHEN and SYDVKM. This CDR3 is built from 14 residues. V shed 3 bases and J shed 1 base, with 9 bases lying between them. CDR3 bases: TGTGCCAGCAGTTTGAGAGGGGGGAACACTGAAGCTTTCTTT. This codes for CASSLRGGNTEAFF.

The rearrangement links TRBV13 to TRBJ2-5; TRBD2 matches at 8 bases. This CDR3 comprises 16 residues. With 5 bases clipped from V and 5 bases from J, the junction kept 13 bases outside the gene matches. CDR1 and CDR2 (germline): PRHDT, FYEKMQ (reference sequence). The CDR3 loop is CASSTRTSSRWETQYF. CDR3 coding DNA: TGTGCCAGCAGCACCCGGACTAGCTCACGCTGGGAGACCCAGTACTTC.

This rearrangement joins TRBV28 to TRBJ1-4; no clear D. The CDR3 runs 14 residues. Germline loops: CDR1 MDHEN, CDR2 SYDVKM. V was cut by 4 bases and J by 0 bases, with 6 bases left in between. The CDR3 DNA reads TGTGCCAGCAGTTCCTTCTCAACTAATGAAAAACTGTTTTTT. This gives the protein CASSSFSTNEKLFF.

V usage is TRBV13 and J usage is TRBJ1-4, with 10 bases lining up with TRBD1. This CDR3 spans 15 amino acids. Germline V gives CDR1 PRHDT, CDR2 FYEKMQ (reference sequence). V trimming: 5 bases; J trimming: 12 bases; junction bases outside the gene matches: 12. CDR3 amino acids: CASSRDRGNSVELFF. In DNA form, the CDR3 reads TGTGCCAGCAGCCGGGACAGGGGTAACTCGGTGGAACTGTTTTTT.

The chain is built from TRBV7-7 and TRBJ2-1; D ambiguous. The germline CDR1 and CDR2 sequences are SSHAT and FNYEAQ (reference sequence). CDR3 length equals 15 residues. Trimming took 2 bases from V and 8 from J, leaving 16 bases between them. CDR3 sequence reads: CASSLLPSPTDEQFF. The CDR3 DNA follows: TGTGCCAGCAGCTTACTACCCTCACCCACGGATGAGCAGTTCTTC. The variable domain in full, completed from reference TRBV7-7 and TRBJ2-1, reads GAGVSQSPRYKVTKRGQDVTLRCDPISSHATLYWYQQALGQGPEFLTYFNYEAQPDKSGLPSDRFSAERPEGSISTLTIQRTEQRDSAMYRCASSLLPSPTDEQFFGPGTRLTVL.

CDR3 in DNA: TGTGCCAGCGGCCCGGACAGGGTCGATGAGCAGTACTTC. Translated, it gives CASGPDRVDEQYF. The gene calls are TRBV12-3 or TRBV12-4 and TRBJ2-7; 8 bases fit TRBD1. J lost 7 bases, V lost 8 bases, and 10 bases had no gene match. CDR3 length: 13 residues.